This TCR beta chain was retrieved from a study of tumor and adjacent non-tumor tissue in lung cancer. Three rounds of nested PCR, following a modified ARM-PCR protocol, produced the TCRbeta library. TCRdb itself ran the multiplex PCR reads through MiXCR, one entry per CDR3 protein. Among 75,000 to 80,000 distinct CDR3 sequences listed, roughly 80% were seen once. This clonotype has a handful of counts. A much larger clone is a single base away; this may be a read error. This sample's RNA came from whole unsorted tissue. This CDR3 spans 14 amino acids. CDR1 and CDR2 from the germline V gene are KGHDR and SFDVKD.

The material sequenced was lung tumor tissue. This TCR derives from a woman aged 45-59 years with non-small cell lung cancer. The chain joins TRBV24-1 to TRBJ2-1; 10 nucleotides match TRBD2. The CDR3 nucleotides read TGTGTCACCTCTAGCGGGAGCTCCTACAATGAGCAGTTCTTC. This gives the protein CVTSSGSSYNEQFF.